This T cell receptor beta chain was identified during a study of CD8 T cells in Susac syndrome. Background on the study: Patients with Susac syndrome, at blood draw, were therapy-naive, on corticosteroids, or on intravenous immunoglobulin alone.

Random hexamers primed reverse transcription of about 0.45 to 1 ug RNA. TCRdb reprocessed the immunoSEQ multiplex PCR reads via MiXCR and lists one record per CDR3 protein. The profile shows about 210,000 distinct CDR3 sequences, over 90% of them singletons. As judged by recently defined diagnostic criteria, patients with Susac syndrome had definite or probable disease. Germline V gene lookup returns CDR1 SGHRS and CDR2 YFSETQ. V shed 5 bases and J 7 bases; nucleotides not matched to a gene: 7. This CDR3 has 14 residues. The chain links TRBV5-1 to TRBJ2-2; 8 positions agree with TRBD1. The sample was CD4+ T cells from PBMCs. This sequence originates from a human donor with Susac syndrome. CDR3 in amino acids: CASRPTGDNGELFF. CDR3 nucleotides: TGCGCCAGCAGGCCGACAGGGGATAACGGGGAGCTGTTTTTT.